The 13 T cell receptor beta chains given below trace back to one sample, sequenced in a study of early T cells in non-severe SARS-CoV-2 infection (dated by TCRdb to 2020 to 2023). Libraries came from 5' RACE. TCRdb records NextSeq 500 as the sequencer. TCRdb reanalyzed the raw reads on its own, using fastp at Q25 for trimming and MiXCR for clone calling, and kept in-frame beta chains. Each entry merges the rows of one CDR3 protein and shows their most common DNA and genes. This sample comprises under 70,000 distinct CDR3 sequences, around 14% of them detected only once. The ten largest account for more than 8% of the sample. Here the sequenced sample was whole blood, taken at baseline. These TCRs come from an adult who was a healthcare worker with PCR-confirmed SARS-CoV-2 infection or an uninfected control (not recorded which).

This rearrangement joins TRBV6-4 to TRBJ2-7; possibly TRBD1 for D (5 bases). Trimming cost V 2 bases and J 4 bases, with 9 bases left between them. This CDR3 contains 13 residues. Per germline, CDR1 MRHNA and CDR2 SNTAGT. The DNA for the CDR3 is TGTGCCAGCAGTGACACGACAGTATACGAGCAGTACTTC. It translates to CASSDTTVYEQYF.

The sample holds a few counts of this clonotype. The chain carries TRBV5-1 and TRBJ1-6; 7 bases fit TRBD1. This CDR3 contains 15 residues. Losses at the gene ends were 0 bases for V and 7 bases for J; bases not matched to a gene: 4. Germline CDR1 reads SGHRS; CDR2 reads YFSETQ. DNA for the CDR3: TGCGCCAGCAGCTTGGAGGGACAGCCGAATTCACCCCTCCACTTT. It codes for CASSLEGQPNSPLHF.

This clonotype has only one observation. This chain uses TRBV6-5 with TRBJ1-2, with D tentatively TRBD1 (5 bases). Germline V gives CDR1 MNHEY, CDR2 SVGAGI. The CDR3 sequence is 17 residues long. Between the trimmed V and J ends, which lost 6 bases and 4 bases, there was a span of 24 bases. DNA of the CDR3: TGTGCCAGCAGCCCCAGGGACGGAGACCAACCATTCTATGGCTACACCTTC. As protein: CASSPRDGDQPFYGYTF.

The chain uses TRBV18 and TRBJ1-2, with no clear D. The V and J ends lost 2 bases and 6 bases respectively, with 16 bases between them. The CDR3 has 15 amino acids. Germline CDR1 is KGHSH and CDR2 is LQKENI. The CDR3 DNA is TGTGCCAGCTCACCAACCCCCGCGGGGAATCATGGCTACACCTTC. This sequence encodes CASSPTPAGNHGYTF.

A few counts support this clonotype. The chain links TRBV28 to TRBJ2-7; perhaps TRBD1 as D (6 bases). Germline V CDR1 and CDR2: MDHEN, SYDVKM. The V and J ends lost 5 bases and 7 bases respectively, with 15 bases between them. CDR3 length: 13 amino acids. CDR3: CASSRGGSREQYF. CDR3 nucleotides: TGTGCCAGCAGTAGAGGGGGTTCGCGGGAGCAGTACTTC. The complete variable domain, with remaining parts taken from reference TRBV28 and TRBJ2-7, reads DVKVTQSSRYLVKRTGEKVFLECVQDMDHENMFWYRQDPGLGLRLIYFSYDVKMKEKGDIPEGYSVSREKKERFSLILESASTNQTSMYLCASSRGGSREQYFGPGTRLTVT.

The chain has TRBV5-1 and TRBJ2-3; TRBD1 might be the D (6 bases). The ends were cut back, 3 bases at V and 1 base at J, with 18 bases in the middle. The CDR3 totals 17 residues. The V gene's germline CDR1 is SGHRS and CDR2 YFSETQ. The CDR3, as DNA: TGCGCCAGCAGCTGGCCGGCAGGGGTTGCTCGCACAGATACGCAGTATTTT. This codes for CASSWPAGVARTDTQYF.

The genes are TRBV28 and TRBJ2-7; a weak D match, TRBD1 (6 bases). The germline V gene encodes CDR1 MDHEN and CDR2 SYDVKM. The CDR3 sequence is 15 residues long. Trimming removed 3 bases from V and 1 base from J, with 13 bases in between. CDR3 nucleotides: TGTGCCAGCAGTTTTATCGGGACAACTTCCTACGAGCAGTACTTC. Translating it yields CASSFIGTTSYEQYF.

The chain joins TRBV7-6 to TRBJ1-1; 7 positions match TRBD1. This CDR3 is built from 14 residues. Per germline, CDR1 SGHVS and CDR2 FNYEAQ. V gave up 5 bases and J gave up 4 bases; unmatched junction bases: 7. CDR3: CASSRDSAFTEAFF. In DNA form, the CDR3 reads TGTGCCAGCAGCCGGGACAGCGCTTTCACTGAAGCTTTCTTT.

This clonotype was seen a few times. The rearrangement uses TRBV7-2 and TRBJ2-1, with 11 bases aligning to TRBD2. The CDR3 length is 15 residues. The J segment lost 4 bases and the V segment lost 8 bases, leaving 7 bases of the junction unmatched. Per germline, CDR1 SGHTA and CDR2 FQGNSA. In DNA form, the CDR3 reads TGTGCCAGCGGGGCTAGCGGGGGGCCGTACAATGAGCAGTTCTTC. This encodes CASGASGGPYNEQFF.

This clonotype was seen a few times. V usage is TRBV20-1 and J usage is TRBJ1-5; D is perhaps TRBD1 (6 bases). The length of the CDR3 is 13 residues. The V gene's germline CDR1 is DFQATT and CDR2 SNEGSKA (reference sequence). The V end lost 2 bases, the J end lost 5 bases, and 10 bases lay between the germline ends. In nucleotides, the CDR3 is TGCAGTGCTAGAAACTACAGGGATCAGCCCCAGCATTTT. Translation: CSARNYRDQPQHF.

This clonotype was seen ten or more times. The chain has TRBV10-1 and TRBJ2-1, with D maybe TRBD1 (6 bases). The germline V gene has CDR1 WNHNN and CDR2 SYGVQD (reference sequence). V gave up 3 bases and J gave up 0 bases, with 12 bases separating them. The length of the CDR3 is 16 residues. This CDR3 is CASSEKQGASYNEQFF. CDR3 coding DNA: TGCGCCAGCAGTGAAAAACAGGGTGCCTCCTACAATGAGCAGTTCTTC.

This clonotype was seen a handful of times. CDR3 DNA: TGTGCCAGCAGCTATAGCGGGGGGACACTTTCGGTGCAGTACTTC. Translating it yields CASSYSGGTLSVQYF. The chain employs TRBV7-9 and TRBJ2-7, with TRBD2 identical over 10 bases. CDR1 SEHNR and CDR2 FQNEAQ come from the germline V gene (reference sequence). The CDR3 spans 15 residues. The V and J ends lost 4 bases and 9 bases, in that order; junction bases with no gene match: 12.

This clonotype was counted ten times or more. This chain's CDR3 is CSAREDRGRYNEQFF. The CDR3 bases are TGCAGTGCTAGAGAGGACAGGGGCCGCTACAATGAGCAGTTCTTC. The chain has TRBV20-1 and TRBJ2-1, with 9 bases fitting TRBD1. There are 15 residues in the CDR3. The V gene's germline CDR1 is DFQATT and CDR2 SNEGSKA (reference sequence). V lost 0 bases to trimming and J lost 3 bases; unmatched junction nucleotides: 3.